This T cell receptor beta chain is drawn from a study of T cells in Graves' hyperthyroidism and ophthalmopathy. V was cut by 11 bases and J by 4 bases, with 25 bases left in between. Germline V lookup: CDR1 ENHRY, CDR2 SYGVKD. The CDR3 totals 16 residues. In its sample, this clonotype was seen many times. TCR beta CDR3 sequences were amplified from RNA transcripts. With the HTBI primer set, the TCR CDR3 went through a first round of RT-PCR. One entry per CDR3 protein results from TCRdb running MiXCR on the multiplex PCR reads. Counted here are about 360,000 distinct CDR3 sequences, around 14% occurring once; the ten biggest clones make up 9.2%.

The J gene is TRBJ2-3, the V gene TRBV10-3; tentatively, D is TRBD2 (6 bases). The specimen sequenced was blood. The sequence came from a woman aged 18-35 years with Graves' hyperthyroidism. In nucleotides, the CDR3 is TGTGCCGCAGGAGGGCCGAAAGCGGATGGCCCAGATACGCAGTATTTT. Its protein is CAAGGPKADGPDTQYF.